The next 32 T cell receptor beta chains were all read from a single sample in a study of control samples from healthy donors and cancer patients. Sequencing was performed with immunoSEQ multiplex PCR; in TCRdb, only in-frame clones are kept and a portion is missing. The sample contains roughly 90,000 clones, about 89% of which appear only once. The sequenced sample consisted of PBMCs. The source of these receptors is a woman aged 45 to 65 with colorectal cancer.

This clone turned up a few times. The chain couples TRBV6-2 or TRBV6-3 to TRBJ2-5, with TRBD2 matching over 11 bases. V dropped 4 bases and J dropped 2; count of bases not matched to a gene: 3. This CDR3 is 15 amino acids long. The germline gives CDR1 MNHEY, CDR2 SVGEGT. As DNA, the CDR3 is TGTGCCAGCAGTTTGGCTAGCGGGGGGCAAGAGACCCAGTACTTC. Protein product: CASSLASGGQETQYF.

V usage is TRBV6-7 and J usage is TRBJ2-5, with 11 bases fitting TRBD2. TRBV6-7 qualifies as an ORF whose function is uncertain. The J segment lost 3 bases and the V segment lost 0 bases, leaving 6 bases of the junction unmatched. The CDR3 contains 17 residues. CDR3 protein: CASSYSVLSGGEETQYF. The CDR3 DNA reads as TGTGCCAGCAGTTACTCTGTCCTTAGCGGGGGGGAAGAGACCCAGTACTTC.

This chain joins TRBV2 and TRBJ2-3; D not resolved. Deletions cut 2 bases from V and 2 bases from J, with 5 bases between. This CDR3 spans 13 amino acids. Germline V lookup: CDR1 SNHLY, CDR2 FYNNEI. CDR3 sequence reads: CASSESLTDTQYF. For the CDR3, the DNA is TGTGCCAGCAGTGAATCCCTCACAGATACGCAGTATTTT.

The genes are TRBV6-5 and TRBJ1-2, with 9 bases lining up with TRBD1. The J segment lost 8 bases and the V segment lost 6 bases, leaving 7 bases of the junction unmatched. Germline V gene lookup returns CDR1 MNHEY and CDR2 SVGAGI. The CDR3 runs 13 residues. The CDR3, as DNA: TGTGCCAGCAGCTCCACAGGGGGCATGGGCTACACCTTC. Translated: CASSSTGGMGYTF.

The genes are TRBV7-2 and TRBJ2-2; D not resolved. The CDR3 length is 14 residues. The germline V and J ends were trimmed by 5 bases and 5 bases, with 12 bases remaining between them. In germline, CDR1 is SGHTA, CDR2 FQGNSA. The DNA for the CDR3 is TGTGCCAGCAGCCTTCTTTGGGGAACCGGGGAGCTGTTTTTT. This gives the protein CASSLLWGTGELFF. Using reference TRBV7-2 and TRBJ2-2 for the parts outside the CDR3, the full variable domain is GAGVSQSPSNKVTEKGKDVELRCDPISGHTALYWYRQSLGQGLEFLIYFQGNSAPDKSGLPSDRFSAERTGGSVSTLTIQRTQQEDSAVYLCASSLLWGTGELFFGEGSRLTVL.

The rearrangement uses TRBV7-9 and TRBJ2-5; TRBD1 or TRBD2 may be the D gene (5 bases each). V lost 5 bases and J 7 bases, leaving 26 bases between the germline ends. CDR3 length: 17 amino acids. Per germline, CDR1 SEHNR and CDR2 FQNEAQ (reference sequence). Written as DNA, the CDR3 is TGTGCCAGCAGCCGAAACAGTATAAGGGACCTCCTGGGGACCCAGTACTTC. It yields the protein CASSRNSIRDLLGTQYF.

The chain has TRBV27 and TRBJ1-1; D is uncertain. Germline V CDR1 and CDR2: MNHEY, SMNVEV (reference sequence). V was pared by 2 bases and J by 0 bases, with 7 bases between. The CDR3 loop spans 14 amino acids. CDR3 sequence (DNA): TGTGCCAGCAGTTTAGCACCCTTGAACACTGAAGCTTTCTTT. Translation gives CASSLAPLNTEAFF.

The chain recombines TRBV6-5 with TRBJ2-1; D not certain. Germline loops: CDR1 MNHEY, CDR2 SVGAGI. This CDR3 has 13 residues. Between the trimmed V and J ends, which lost 5 bases and 7 bases, there was a span of 12 bases. This CDR3 is CASSTFPGNEQFF. CDR3 DNA: TGTGCCAGCAGTACCTTTCCTGGGAATGAGCAGTTCTTC.

The table lists this clone with a count of one. The genes are TRBV9 and TRBJ2-6; D is uncertain. Trimming stripped 4 bases from V and 0 bases from J, with 11 bases between. The CDR3 sequence is 16 residues long. CDR1 SGDLS and CDR2 YYNGEE come from the germline V gene. CDR3 bases: TGTGCCAGCAGCAGGGATCCCCTCTCTGGGGCCAACGTCCTGACTTTC. Its translation is CASSRDPLSGANVLTF. The full variable domain, rest sourced from reference TRBV9 and TRBJ2-6, is DSGVTQTPKHLITATGQRVTLRCSPRSGDLSVYWYQQSLDQGLQFLIQYYNGEERAKGNILERFSAQQFPDLHSELNLSSLELGDSALYFCASSRDPLSGANVLTFGAGSRLTVL.

The rearrangement uses TRBV7-3 and TRBJ2-3; no definite D call. The CDR3 is 13 residues long. Trimming removed 4 bases at V and 4 bases at J, with 9 bases between. In germline, CDR1 is SGHTA, CDR2 FQGTGA. CDR3 residues: CASSSTMADTQYF. The DNA for the CDR3 is TGTGCCAGCAGCTCTACGATGGCAGATACGCAGTATTTT.

The count of this clone is one. This rearrangement joins TRBV10-3 to TRBJ2-5; TRBD2 matches at 11 bases. The CDR3 has 16 amino acids. Per the germline V gene, CDR1 is ENHRY and CDR2 is SYGVKD. Trimming at V came to 6 bases and at J to 7 bases, leaving 13 bases not matched to a gene. Here the CDR3 DNA reads TGTGCCATCAGCCCTACTAGCGGGGGCTTAAAGTGGACCCAGTACTTC. It encodes CAISPTSGGLKWTQYF.

This clone was observed a single time. The chain is built from TRBV19 and TRBJ2-5; perhaps TRBD2 as D (7 bases). Trimming pared 9 bases from V and 4 bases from J, leaving 15 bases between. Germline loops: CDR1 LNHDA, CDR2 SQIVND (reference sequence). The CDR3 is 13 residues long. CDR3 coding DNA: TGTGCCAGCGAAGGGGGGGCCGGAGAGACCCAGTACTTC. Its translation is CASEGGAGETQYF.

The rearrangement joins TRBV5-5 to TRBJ1-3; D ambiguous. V was cut by 3 bases and J by 0 bases, with 10 bases left in between. In germline, CDR1 is SGHKS, CDR2 YYEKEE (reference sequence). This CDR3 is built from 15 residues. The CDR3 sequence is CASSSPASSGNTIYF. In DNA form, the CDR3 reads TGTGCCAGCAGCTCCCCAGCGAGCTCTGGAAACACCATATATTTT.

The chain combines TRBV7-8 with TRBJ2-1, with TRBD2 as a possible D gene (5 bases). Deletions cut 1 base from V and 7 bases from J, with 8 bases between. This CDR3 contains 13 residues. Germline V lookup: CDR1 SGHVS, CDR2 FQNEAQ. The DNA of the CDR3 is TGTGCCAGCAGCTTAGACGAGCGGAATGAGCAGTTCTTC. Translated, it gives CASSLDERNEQFF.

The gene calls are TRBV5-1 and TRBJ1-4; 8 nucleotides match TRBD1. The CDR3 covers 14 residues. V trimming: 6 bases; J trimming: 8 bases; junction bases outside the gene matches: 9. CDR1 is SGHRS, CDR2 YFSETQ, per germline. This CDR3 reads CASKPGRQGEKLFF. The CDR3 bases are TGCGCCAGCAAGCCCGGTAGACAGGGGGAAAAACTGTTTTTT.

The CDR3 sequence is CASSVRPTPGDSPLHF. In nucleotides, the CDR3 is TGTGCCAGCAGCGTACGCCCGACCCCTGGGGATTCACCCCTCCACTTT. The J gene is TRBJ1-6, the V gene TRBV9, with D unresolved. Germline V gene data show CDR1 as SGDLS and CDR2 as YYNGEE. This CDR3 is 16 amino acids long. Trimming took off 1 base at V and 8 bases at J, with 16 bases between the two ends.

This sequence joins TRBV5-1 and TRBJ1-5; D might be TRBD1 (6 bases). Trimming took off 3 bases at V and 7 bases at J, with 20 bases between the two ends. The CDR3 extends over 16 amino acids. Germline V gene sequence: CDR1 SGHRS, CDR2 YFSETQ. CDR3 amino acids: CASSWGPGARDQPQHF. DNA of the CDR3: TGCGCCAGCAGCTGGGGGCCCGGGGCTCGGGACCAGCCCCAGCATTTT.

V and J are TRBV27 and TRBJ1-2, with 7 nucleotides matching TRBD1. Trimming removed 0 bases from V and 2 bases from J; junction bases left unmatched: 15. The germline V gene has CDR1 MNHEY and CDR2 SMNVEV (reference sequence). There are 19 residues in the CDR3. The CDR3 bases are TGTGCCAGCAGTTTATCGTGGGGGGACAGTCTAAACAAAAACTATGGCTACACCTTC. Residues: CASSLSWGDSLNKNYGYTF.

V usage is TRBV7-2 and J usage is TRBJ1-1; D gene uncertain. This CDR3 region has 13 residues. V was pared by 1 base and J by 4 bases, with 7 bases between. Germline lookup yields CDR1 SGHTA and CDR2 FQGNSA. The CDR3 nucleotides are TGTGCCAGCAGCTTAGGAGGGAGCACTGAAGCTTTCTTT. Encoded protein: CASSLGGSTEAFF.

The gene calls are TRBV25-1 and TRBJ1-6; no definite D call. The CDR3 has 13 residues. V dropped 2 bases and J dropped 6 bases, with 5 bases sitting between them. In germline, CDR1 is MGHDK, CDR2 SYGVNS. The CDR3 region is CASSEDSNSPLHF. DNA for the CDR3: TGTGCCAGCAGTGAAGATAGTAATTCACCCCTCCACTTT.

This chain uses TRBV12-5 with TRBJ2-2; 8 bases align to TRBD1. CDR3 length: 17 residues. Germline V lookup: CDR1 LGHNT, CDR2 FRNRAP. J lost 1 base, V lost 5 bases, and 9 bases had no gene match. CDR3 sequence: CASGMETGTGNTGELFF. For the CDR3, the DNA is TGTGCTAGTGGTATGGAAACCGGGACAGGGAACACCGGGGAGCTGTTTTTT.

Only a few counts were recorded for this clone. The chain is built from TRBV7-3 and TRBJ1-6; 8 nucleotides line up with TRBD1. V was pared by 2 bases and J by 10 bases, with 7 bases of the junction left unmatched. CDR1 and CDR2 (germline): SGHTA, FQGTGA. This CDR3 comprises 15 residues. CDR3 sequence reads: CASSLFTGGRSPLHF. CDR3 bases: TGTGCCAGCAGCTTATTTACAGGGGGGAGGTCACCCCTCCACTTT.

The rearrangement links TRBV6-2 or TRBV6-3 to TRBJ2-2; D remains ambiguous. V lost 3 bases and J 3 bases, leaving 5 bases between the germline ends. The CDR3 consists of 13 residues. CDR1 and CDR2 (germline): MNHEY, SVGEGT. The DNA of the CDR3 is TGTGCCAGCAGTTATGTCTACACCGGGGAGCTGTTTTTT. Protein product: CASSYVYTGELFF.

CDR3 nucleotide sequence: TGTGCCATCAGTGGTTTGGGGCAGGGGACCGCCGGGGAGCTGTTTTTT. Translated, it gives CAISGLGQGTAGELFF. The gene calls are TRBV10-3 and TRBJ2-2; a possible D gene is TRBD1 (6 bases). This CDR3 comprises 16 residues. V was pared by 4 bases and J by 6 bases, with 18 bases between. Germline-derived CDR1 and CDR2 are ENHRY and SYGVKD.

This clone appeared a single time. Written as DNA, the CDR3 is TGCGCCAGCAGCTTGGAGGGGACAGGGGCGGAGACCCAGTACTTC. Translating gives CASSLEGTGAETQYF. This chain connects TRBV5-1 to TRBJ2-5; 10 bases line up with TRBD1. J gave up 5 bases and V 0 bases, and 4 bases lay outside the gene matches. Germline values: CDR1 SGHRS, CDR2 YFSETQ. The CDR3 runs 15 residues.

The chain recombines TRBV7-2 with TRBJ1-2; the D gene is possibly TRBD1 (6 bases). Germline V gene sequence: CDR1 SGHTA, CDR2 FQGNSA. This CDR3 is 14 amino acids long. V lost 5 bases and J 5 bases, leaving 15 bases between the germline ends. This chain's CDR3 is CASSPGRGEYGYTF. The CDR3 DNA reads as TGTGCCAGCAGCCCCGGAAGGGGGGAGTATGGCTACACCTTC.

V gene TRBV6-1 combines with J gene TRBJ1-6; D possibly corresponds to TRBD1 (6 bases). This CDR3 region has 16 residues. The ends were cut back, 1 base at V and 4 bases at J, with 11 bases in the middle. Germline V gene lookup returns CDR1 MNHNS and CDR2 SASEGT. In DNA form, the CDR3 reads TGTGCCAGCAGTGAAGTGGGGGGCGAGTATAATTCACCCCTCCACTTT. As protein: CASSEVGGEYNSPLHF.

The chain has TRBV19 and TRBJ2-5; D perhaps matches TRBD1 (6 bases). V was trimmed by 4 bases and J by 3 bases, leaving 15 bases between them. The CDR3 extends over 15 amino acids. CDR1 is LNHDA, CDR2 SQIVND, per germline (reference sequence). The CDR3 DNA follows: TGTGCCAGTAGTACCCTGGGGCAGGGGAAAGAGACCCAGTACTTC. Protein: CASSTLGQGKETQYF.

The chain combines TRBV25-1 with TRBJ1-1, with D perhaps TRBD1 (5 bases). From germline, CDR1 is MGHDK and CDR2 SYGVNS. The CDR3 spans 15 residues. Trimming cost V 6 bases and J 3 bases, with 17 bases left between them. For the CDR3, the DNA is TGTGCCAGCAGGCCCCCGCCGGGGGGGGACACTGAAGCTTTCTTT. It translates to CASRPPPGGDTEAFF.

The rearrangement uses TRBV7-3 and TRBJ1-2; the match to TRBD1 covers 11 bases. Germline CDR1 is SGHTA and CDR2 is FQGTGA. Losses at the gene ends were 5 bases for V and 8 bases for J; bases not matched to a gene: 4. This CDR3 region has 13 residues. The CDR3 bases are TGTGCCAGCAGCGGACAGGGGGCGAGGGGCTACACCTTC. This gives the protein CASSGQGARGYTF.

This clone has only one observation. The chain employs TRBV28 and TRBJ1-2; unclear D gene. The germline V gene encodes CDR1 MDHEN and CDR2 SYDVKM. The CDR3 runs to 15 residues. V shed 5 bases and J shed 3 bases, with 16 bases lying between them. CDR3 coding DNA: TGTGCCAGCAGTCTCACAGCCTTTGCGGACTATGGCTACACCTTC. This translates into CASSLTAFADYGYTF.

The gene calls are TRBV19 and TRBJ1-5; tentatively, D is TRBD1 (6 bases). The CDR3 spans 18 residues. CDR1 is LNHDA and CDR2 is SQIVND in the germline V gene (reference sequence). V gave up 3 bases and J gave up 4 bases, with 22 bases separating them. The CDR3 DNA follows: TGTGCCAGTAGTATCGAGGATATGGGGGCGACCGAAAATCAGCCCCAGCATTTT. It encodes CASSIEDMGATENQPQHF.